This TCR beta chain was recovered during a study of T cell responses to AZD1222 COVID-19 vaccine. Points from the study as a whole: White British donors predominated, females outnumbered males, and clonal diversity was possibly underestimated. Targeting of unmutated variant regions was reportedly seen in nearly half of spike-specific TCRs. None of the repertoires were sampled until the peak T cell response had passed. Once two AZD1222 doses were given, Spike-specific TCR breadth and depth went up.

As to this clone: The antigen is not known.

V lost 5 bases and J 7 bases, leaving 10 bases between the germline ends. CDR3 length equals 12 residues. The repertoire was sequenced with immunoSEQ multiplex PCR; TCRdb's copy has only in-frame clones and lacks some. The sample holds about 76,000 clones; roughly nine tenths are singletons and the top ten take 3.5% to 5%. Sequenced material: peripheral blood, taken on day 0 of AZD1222 vaccination. This TCR was recovered from an adult in good health. The chain combines TRBV12-3 or TRBV12-4 with TRBJ2-3; unclear D gene. The CDR3 nucleotides are TGTGCCAGCAGTCCCCAGGTTAATACGCAGTATTTT. Translated: CASSPQVNTQYF.